This TCR beta chain stems from a study of blood T cells in healthy people across ages. Overall study results and limits: Observed TCR beta diversity per million T cells went down as age went up. This fall followed a roughly linear course with age. Strong correlation was found linking TCR beta diversity to naive T cell percentage.

CDR1 and CDR2 from the germline V gene are MNHEY and SMNVEV (reference sequence). The CDR3 is 13 amino acids. The V and J ends lost 7 bases and 4 bases respectively, with 8 bases between them. PCR was performed a second time for about 7 to 12 cycles using a sample-barcoded 5' primer and a J-beta primer mix. Using its own MiXCR run on the 5' RACE reads, TCRdb lists one record per CDR3 protein. The sample includes hundreds of thousands of distinct CDR3 sequences, around 45% of them seen just once. Healthy Russian Caucasian donors spanned ages about 6 to 100 years. Total RNA amounts of at least 6 micrograms were extracted per sample. For this clonotype: Its antigen is not known.

Sequenced: blood. The source is a woman aged 60-70 years in good health. V is TRBV27 and J is TRBJ2-6; no clear D. The CDR3 nucleotides are TGTGCCAGCACCTTCGCGGGGGCCAACGTCCTGACTTTC. This encodes CASTFAGANVLTF.